This TCR beta chain is drawn from a study of patients and donors after allogeneic stem cell transplantation. TCRdb ran MiXCR on the RT-PCR reads and lists one entry per CDR3 protein. This sample has 400,000 to 450,000 distinct CDR3 sequences, with 15% to 20% found just once. The CDR3 length is 12 residues. V lost 6 bases to trimming and J lost 1 base, with 0 bases between them. Germline V gene sequence: CDR1 KGHDR, CDR2 SFDVKD. The receptor was derived from a human donor who was either an allogeneic HSCT recipient or a stem cell or donor lymphocyte infusion donor (not recorded which). It is not recorded whose cells these are; they may come from a transplant donor. Specimen: blood, either unsorted or a sorted T cell fraction (not recorded which). The J gene is TRBJ2-6, the V gene TRBV24-1; D is uncertain. CDR3 loop: CATSSGANVLTF. CDR3 coding DNA: TGTGCCACCAGTTCTGGGGCCAACGTCCTGACTTTC.